What follows are 24 T cell receptor beta chains derived from one specimen sequenced in a study of blood T cell repertoires in COVID-19 (dated by TCRdb to 2018 to 2021). Libraries were prepared through the immunoSEQ multiplex PCR assay. TCRdb provides this immuneACCESS table in a form limited to in-frame rearrangements. Some clones are lacking; in checked studies, under half of them reflect an unresolved V gene, and why the rest are absent is not known. The sample includes under 100,000 clones, with 65% to 85% observed a single time. The top ten hold about 18% of the sample. The sequencing sample was made of peripheral blood. The source is a woman aged 55-75 years with acute or convalescent COVID-19.

The V call is TRBV27, the J call TRBJ1-2; no definite D call. The CDR3 covers 16 residues. CDR1 is MNHEY and CDR2 is SMNVEV in the germline V gene (reference sequence). V dropped 5 bases and J dropped 4 bases, with 20 bases sitting between them. The CDR3 bases are TGTGCCAGCAGTCCTCCCGGGAGACTTACTCTCTATGGCTACACCTTC. Translated, it gives CASSPPGRLTLYGYTF.

This chain uses TRBV11-1 with TRBJ2-1; 11 bases agree with TRBD2. Germline CDR1 is SGHAT and CDR2 is FQDESV (reference sequence). The J segment lost 7 bases and the V segment lost 2 bases, leaving 4 bases of the junction unmatched. The CDR3 is made up of 15 amino acids. CDR3 region: CASSLRGLAENEQFF. CDR3 in DNA: TGTGCCAGCAGCTTACGGGGACTAGCGGAAAATGAGCAGTTCTTC.

This chain joins TRBV29-1 and TRBJ1-1; no firm D call. Trimming cost V 7 bases and J 0 bases, with 9 bases left between them. The CDR3 is 12 amino acids. The V gene's germline CDR1 is SQVTM and CDR2 ANQGSEA. CDR3 in amino acids: CSGREMNTEAFF. The CDR3 nucleotides read TGCAGCGGAAGGGAGATGAACACTGAAGCTTTCTTT.

The V call is TRBV24-1, the J call TRBJ1-2; 12 bases are a match to TRBD1. CDR1 and CDR2 from the germline V gene are KGHDR and SFDVKD. CDR3 length: 16 amino acids. J lost 4 bases, V lost 3 bases, and 5 bases had no gene match. For the CDR3, the DNA is TGTGCCACCAGTGATGGGGGACAGGGGGCCTCCTATGGCTACACCTTC. Amino acids: CATSDGGQGASYGYTF.

The chain combines TRBV12-3 or TRBV12-4 with TRBJ2-7; possible D gene TRBD1, 6 bases. The V end lost 5 bases, the J end lost 6 bases, and 14 bases lay between the germline ends. CDR3 length: 13 residues. The CDR3 DNA is TGTGCCAGCAGTGGACAGCCGCGGAGCGAGCAGTACTTC. Translation gives CASSGQPRSEQYF.

The chain uses TRBV19 and TRBJ2-3; 8 bases are a match to TRBD2. The trim removed 9 bases at V and 2 bases at J, leaving 16 bases unmatched. This CDR3 comprises 17 residues. The germline gives CDR1 LNHDA, CDR2 SQIVND (reference sequence). CDR3 residues: CASKKARIGGDTDTQYF. The CDR3 bases are TGTGCCAGCAAGAAGGCAAGAATCGGGGGGGACACAGATACGCAGTATTTT.

Only one count was recorded for this clone. CDR3 DNA sequence: TGTGCCAGCAGGACCTGGAGCTCCTACGAGCAGTACTTC. Protein sequence: CASRTWSSYEQYF. The V call is TRBV6-5, the J call TRBJ2-7; no definite D call. V lost 6 bases, J lost 0 bases, and 9 bases lay in between. The CDR3 runs to 13 residues. The germline V gene has CDR1 MNHEY and CDR2 SVGAGI.

J is TRBJ1-5 and V is TRBV30; no definite D call. With 0 bases removed from V and 2 bases from J, the gap between germline ends came to 11 bases. This CDR3 is 15 amino acids long. The V gene's germline CDR1 is GTSNPN and CDR2 SVGIG (reference sequence). The chain's CDR3 is CAWSVDSRGNQPQHF. The CDR3 DNA reads TGTGCCTGGAGTGTAGATTCGCGGGGCAATCAGCCCCAGCATTTT.

The CDR3: CASSPSLGKLAGPYEQYF. The CDR3 DNA sequence: TGTGCCAGCAGCCCTTCCCTGGGTAAGCTAGCGGGACCCTACGAGCAGTACTTC. V is TRBV3-1 (or the pseudogene TRBV3-2) and J is TRBJ2-7, with 9 bases fitting TRBD2. Germline V gene data show CDR1 as LGHDT and CDR2 as YNNKEL (reference sequence). This CDR3 contains 18 residues. V trimming: 4 bases; J trimming: 2 bases; junction bases outside the gene matches: 15.

V gene TRBV7-2 combines with J gene TRBJ1-1; no reliable D call. The CDR3 sequence is 13 residues long. Germline assignment: CDR1 SGHTA and CDR2 FQGNSA. Trimming stripped 5 bases from V and 8 bases from J, with 15 bases between. The CDR3 loop reads CASSRPPGVEAFF. CDR3 DNA: TGTGCCAGCAGCCGTCCGCCGGGAGTGGAAGCTTTCTTT.

The V call is TRBV6-5, the J call TRBJ1-1, with D hard to call. The CDR3 is 14 residues long. Between the trimmed V and J ends, which lost 2 bases and 1 base, there was a span of 8 bases. Per germline, CDR1 MNHEY and CDR2 SVGAGI. This CDR3 reads CASSYRGSNTEAFF. The CDR3 region has the DNA TGTGCCAGCAGTTACCGGGGATCGAACACTGAAGCTTTCTTT.

This clone was recorded once. The chain employs TRBV7-3 and TRBJ1-3; D remains ambiguous. The CDR3 runs to 16 residues. Between the trimmed V and J ends, which lost 5 bases and 0 bases, there was a span of 14 bases. Germline values: CDR1 SGHTA, CDR2 FQGTGA. The CDR3 DNA is TGTGCCAGCAGCCCAAAAGACGGGTCCTCTGGAAACACCATATATTTT. It translates to CASSPKDGSSGNTIYF.

The rearrangement uses TRBV19 and TRBJ2-3, with 8 bases matching TRBD2. Germline loops: CDR1 LNHDA, CDR2 SQIVND (reference sequence). CDR3 length: 14 amino acids. Trimming removed 4 bases from V and 6 bases from J; junction bases left unmatched: 6. The CDR3 DNA sequence: TGTGCCAGTAGTACGGGTAGCGGGGAGGATACGCAGTATTTT. Encoded protein: CASSTGSGEDTQYF.

The chain joins TRBV2 to TRBJ1-5; 7 bases align to TRBD1. After removal of 2 bases from V and 7 bases from J, the junction contained 8 bases not matched to a gene. Germline CDR1 reads SNHLY; CDR2 reads FYNNEI. There are 15 residues in the CDR3. The CDR3 DNA sequence: TGTGCCAGCAGTGAAAAAACAGGGGATGGACAGCCCCAGCATTTT. Protein: CASSEKTGDGQPQHF. Filled out from reference TRBV2 and TRBJ1-5, the complete variable domain reads EPEVTQTPSHQVTQMGQEVILRCVPISNHLYFYWYRQILGQKVEFLVSFYNNEISEKSEIFDDQFSVERPDGSNFTLKIRSTKLEDSAMYFCASSEKTGDGQPQHFGDGTRLSIL.

The chain uses TRBV29-1 and TRBJ2-7; TRBD1 agrees at 10 bases. Germline V gives CDR1 SQVTM, CDR2 ANQGSEA. The V and J ends lost 7 bases and 6 bases, in that order; junction bases with no gene match: 6. This CDR3 is 12 amino acids long. In DNA, the CDR3 is TGCAGCGCGAGGGACAGGGGTGGCGAGCAGTACTTC. It specifies CSARDRGGEQYF.

The chain employs TRBV5-1 and TRBJ2-5, with 11 nucleotides matching TRBD2. Germline V CDR1 and CDR2: SGHRS, YFSETQ. After removal of 0 bases from V and 2 bases from J, the junction contained 3 bases not matched to a gene. The CDR3 sequence is 16 residues long. CDR3 bases: TGCGCCAGCAGCTTGGGACTAGCGGGGTTTCAAGAGACCCAGTACTTC. It encodes CASSLGLAGFQETQYF.

The CDR3 spells CAISGTGEAEQYF. The CDR3 DNA reads as TGTGCCATCAGCGGGACAGGGGAGGCCGAGCAGTACTTC. V usage is TRBV10-3 and J usage is TRBJ2-7, with 10 bases matching TRBD1. Germline V lookup: CDR1 ENHRY, CDR2 SYGVKD. The CDR3 covers 13 residues. V shed 6 bases, J shed 6 bases, and the junction held 5 bases outside the gene matches.

The genes are TRBV11-1 and TRBJ2-7, with 9 bases that match TRBD1. Trimming removed 6 bases from V and 3 bases from J; junction bases left unmatched: 6. Germline V gene lookup returns CDR1 SGHAT and CDR2 FQDESV (reference sequence). The CDR3 sequence is 14 residues long. Written as DNA, the CDR3 is TGTGCCAGCAGGGATGGGACAGGGCTCTACGAGCAGTACTTC. Translation: CASRDGTGLYEQYF.

The gene calls are TRBV4-2 and TRBJ2-1, with 10 bases that match TRBD2. The junction had 11 bases not matched to a gene; V was cut back by 0 bases and J by 6 bases. CDR1 is LGHNA and CDR2 is YNFKEQ in the germline V gene. CDR3 length: 18 amino acids. CDR3 sequence: CASSQDPLAGEYFNEQFF. Here the CDR3 DNA reads TGTGCCAGCAGCCAAGATCCCCTAGCGGGAGAGTATTTCAATGAGCAGTTCTTC.

The rearrangement uses TRBV5-1 and TRBJ2-5, with TRBD1 matching 7 bases. Germline assignment: CDR1 SGHRS and CDR2 YFSETQ. The CDR3 covers 16 residues. The V segment lost 3 bases and the J segment 2 bases; nucleotides outside the gene matches: 10. This CDR3 is CASSSADRDFQETQYF. The CDR3 nucleotides read TGCGCCAGCAGCTCCGCCGACAGGGATTTTCAAGAGACCCAGTACTTC.

The chain joins TRBV2 to TRBJ1-3; D possibly corresponds to TRBD1 (6 bases). Germline values: CDR1 SNHLY, CDR2 FYNNEI. The CDR3 length is 16 residues. V was shortened by 5 bases and J by 4 bases, with 18 bases between the two germline ends. CDR3 in amino acids: CASSSSTGGQGNTIYF. CDR3 bases: TGTGCCAGCAGTTCCTCGACCGGGGGGCAAGGAAACACCATATATTTT.

This clone was counted once. V gene TRBV9 combines with J gene TRBJ1-1, with no clear D. V lost 0 bases, J lost 1 base, and 16 bases lay in between. Germline V gene sequence: CDR1 SGDLS, CDR2 YYNGEE. CDR3 length: 17 residues. CDR3 sequence (DNA): TGTGCCAGCAGCGTAGTACCAGGTGGGAGTCGGAACACTGAAGCTTTCTTT. Residues: CASSVVPGGSRNTEAFF.

V usage is TRBV7-2 and J usage is TRBJ2-1; 10 bases match TRBD2. Per the germline V gene, CDR1 is SGHTA and CDR2 is FQGNSA. The CDR3 runs to 15 residues. V shed 5 bases, J shed 4 bases, and the junction held 5 bases outside the gene matches. The CDR3: CASSITSGAYNEQFF. The CDR3 DNA reads TGTGCCAGCAGCATCACTAGCGGGGCGTACAATGAGCAGTTCTTC. The full variable domain, in which reference TRBV7-2 and TRBJ2-1 provide the parts outside the CDR3, is GAGVSQSPSNKVTEKGKDVELRCDPISGHTALYWYRQSLGQGLEFLIYFQGNSAPDKSGLPSDRFSAERTGGSVSTLTIQRTQQEDSAVYLCASSITSGAYNEQFFGPGTRLTVL.

Only a few counts were recorded for this clone. J is TRBJ1-5 and V is TRBV7-9; perhaps TRBD1 as D (5 bases). Germline-derived CDR1 and CDR2 are SEHNR and FQNEAQ (reference sequence). Between the trimmed V and J ends, which lost 3 bases and 1 base, there was a span of 10 bases. The CDR3 extends over 15 amino acids. CDR3 sequence reads: CASSLDDSSNQPQHF. The CDR3 DNA reads as TGTGCCAGCAGCTTGGATGACAGCAGCAATCAGCCCCAGCATTTT. Variable domain in full (rest from reference TRBV7-9 and TRBJ1-5): DTGVSQNPRHKITKRGQNVTFRCDPISEHNRLYWYRQTLGQGPEFLTYFQNEAQLEKSRLLSDRFSAERPKGSFSTLEIQRTEQGDSAMYLCASSLDDSSNQPQHFGDGTRLSIL.